These T cell receptor beta chains were read from a single sample in a study of blood T cell repertoires in COVID-19. The protocol was immunoSEQ multiplex PCR, while the TCRdb copy is restricted to in-frame clones and leaves out a portion. The sample yields around 150,000 clones, more than 85% seen once. The sequenced material came from peripheral blood. These receptors all stem from a woman in her fifties or sixties with COVID-19, enrolled during active disease. Each CDR3 is given with its conserved first and last residue. A D gene is named only where the DNA matches it firmly. Where a row states a size, it is once, few, many or the class of an expanded clone; other rows omit it.

v_gene	d_gene	j_gene	abundance	len	CDR3nt	CDR3aa
TRBV12-5	TRBD1	TRBJ2-7	-	15	TGTGCTAGTGGCCCGGGGCAGGGACAGGGGGGCGAGCAGTACTTC	CASGPGQGQGGEQYF
TRBV2	-	TRBJ1-1	-	13	TGTGCCAGCGGGTTCTCCCAGGACACTGAAGCTTTCTTT	CASGFSQDTEAFF
TRBV5-1	TRBD1	TRBJ2-3	-	14	TGCGCCAGCAGCCAGGACAGGGTGCCAGATACGCAGTATTTT	CASSQDRVPDTQYF
TRBV6-5	TRBD1	TRBJ2-2	-	14	TGTGCCAGCAAGGGGGCTGGTGACACCGGGGAGCTGTTTTTT	CASKGAGDTGELFF
TRBV30	TRBD1	TRBJ1-5	once	15	TGTGCCTGGAGTTCCATAGAGGGGGCGAGTCAGCCCCAGCATTTT	CAWSSIEGASQPQHF
TRBV4-2	-	TRBJ1-2	-	15	TGTGCCAGCAGCCAAGAAGGAGGGTTTGATAGTGGCTACACCTTC	CASSQEGGFDSGYTF
TRBV9	-	TRBJ1-2	-	12	TGTGCCAGCAGCGCCGGGGTTTATGGCTACACCTTC	CASSAGVYGYTF
TRBV4-2	-	TRBJ2-1	-	14	TGTGCCAGCAGCCGAGTACCCATAGCGCCTGAGCAGTTCTTC	CASSRVPIAPEQFF
TRBV5-1	-	TRBJ1-1	once	14	TGCGCCAGCAGCCCTACAGGTGGCGGGGGTGAAGCTTTCTTT	CASSPTGGGGEAFF
TRBV4-1	TRBD2	TRBJ2-7	-	14	TGCGCCAGCAGCCCCCGGGAGGGTGGCTACGAGCAGTACTTC	CASSPREGGYEQYF
TRBV9	TRBD1	TRBJ1-2	-	14	TGTGCCAGCAGCGTAGCTAGACAGGGCTATGGCTACACCTTC	CASSVARQGYGYTF
TRBV7-8	TRBD1	TRBJ1-1	-	16	TGTGCCAGCAGCGTATTAGGACAGGGGGGGAACACTGAAGCTTTCTTT	CASSVLGQGGNTEAFF
TRBV6-1	-	TRBJ1-2	-	13	TGTGCCAGCAGTGAAGGTCGACAAATAGGCTACACCTTC	CASSEGRQIGYTF
TRBV29-1	TRBD1	TRBJ2-6	-	15	TGCAGCGTCGAGAACAGGGGCCCCGGGGCCAACGTCCTGACTTTC	CSVENRGPGANVLTF
TRBV7-8	-	TRBJ1-2	-	13	TGTGCCAGCAGCCCCCGGGGGGCAGGAGGCTACACCTTC	CASSPRGAGGYTF
TRBV30	TRBD1	TRBJ1-2	-	15	TGTGCCTGGAGTGTACTGAACAGGGGAAACTATGGCTACACCTTC	CAWSVLNRGNYGYTF
TRBV5-1	TRBD1	TRBJ1-6	-	17	TGCGCCAGCAGCCGGGGCGAAGGGACAGGTGAAAATTCACCCCTCCACTTT	CASSRGEGTGENSPLHF
TRBV19	TRBD1	TRBJ2-7	-	14	TGTGCCAGTGCCCCGGGACAGGGTGGGTACGAGCAGTACTTC	CASAPGQGGYEQYF
TRBV4-2	-	TRBJ2-1	-	16	TGTGCCAGCAGCCAAGATCAACTAGCAGCGAACAATGAGCAGTTCTTC	CASSQDQLAANNEQFF
TRBV7-2	-	TRBJ1-5	-	13	TGTGCCAGCAGCTTAAAAGGGGATCAGCCCCAGCATTTT	CASSLKGDQPQHF
TRBV5-4	-	TRBJ2-1	-	13	TGTGCCAGCAGCCGTCGACTGCACAATGAGCAGTTCTTC	CASSRRLHNEQFF
TRBV4-3	-	TRBJ1-3	-	16	TGCGCCAGCAGCCAAGATGGGGCTACCTCTGGAAACACCATATATTTT	CASSQDGATSGNTIYF
TRBV6-1	TRBD1	TRBJ2-7	-	14	TGTGCCAGCAGTCCGGGACAGGGGGCGCAGGAGCAGTACTTC	CASSPGQGAQEQYF
TRBV9	-	TRBJ1-1	-	15	TGTGCCAGCAGCGTAGGTAACAGACAGAACACTGAAGCTTTCTTT	CASSVGNRQNTEAFF
TRBV7-2	TRBD1	TRBJ2-5	-	13	TGTGCCAGCAGCTCGACAGGGGTCGAGACCCAGTACTTC	CASSSTGVETQYF
TRBV9	TRBD1	TRBJ2-1	-	16	TGTGCCAGCAGCCGGCAGGGGGCTGGTGTTCGGAATGAGCAGTTCTTC	CASSRQGAGVRNEQFF
TRBV19	TRBD1	TRBJ2-1	-	12	TGTGCCAGTAGCAGGACAGGGCGAGAGCAGTTCTTC	CASSRTGREQFF
TRBV2	TRBD1	TRBJ2-7	few	17	TGTGCCAGCAGAACAAGGGCCGGACAGGGTCGAGCATACGAGCAGTACTTC	CASRTRAGQGRAYEQYF
TRBV6-5	TRBD1	TRBJ2-5	-	15	TGTGCCAGCAGCGGGGACAGGGGCTGGGGAGAGACCCAGTACTTC	CASSGDRGWGETQYF
TRBV7-3	TRBD1	TRBJ2-5	-	14	TGTGCCAGCAGCTTGCAGGGGGCAGGAGAGACCCAGTACTTC	CASSLQGAGETQYF
TRBV11-3	TRBD1	TRBJ1-1	-	16	TGTGCCAGCAGCTCCGGACAGGGGGCAATGAACACTGAAGCTTTCTTT	CASSSGQGAMNTEAFF
TRBV5-1	-	TRBJ2-3	-	16	TGCGCCAGCAGCTTGGAGTTGGGCGGGAACACAGATACGCAGTATTTT	CASSLELGGNTDTQYF
TRBV11-3	TRBD2	TRBJ2-3	-	14	TGTGCCAGCAGCTTCGGACTAGCGCGGGATACGCAGTATTTT	CASSFGLARDTQYF
TRBV6-5	TRBD1	TRBJ1-4	-	15	TGTGCCAGCAGTACTGGGACAGGGGGCTTGGAAAAACTGTTTTTT	CASSTGTGGLEKLFF
TRBV5-1	-	TRBJ1-1	-	16	TGCGCCAGCAGCTCATACTCAGGGTTTGGGGACACTGAAGCTTTCTTT	CASSSYSGFGDTEAFF
TRBV30	-	TRBJ1-1	-	13	TGTGCCTGGAGTGTACTGGGGGGCACTGAAGCTTTCTTT	CAWSVLGGTEAFF
TRBV7-3	-	TRBJ2-3	-	16	TGTGCCAGCAGCTTAAGGCAGGGAGGTCCAGGAGATACGCAGTATTTT	CASSLRQGGPGDTQYF